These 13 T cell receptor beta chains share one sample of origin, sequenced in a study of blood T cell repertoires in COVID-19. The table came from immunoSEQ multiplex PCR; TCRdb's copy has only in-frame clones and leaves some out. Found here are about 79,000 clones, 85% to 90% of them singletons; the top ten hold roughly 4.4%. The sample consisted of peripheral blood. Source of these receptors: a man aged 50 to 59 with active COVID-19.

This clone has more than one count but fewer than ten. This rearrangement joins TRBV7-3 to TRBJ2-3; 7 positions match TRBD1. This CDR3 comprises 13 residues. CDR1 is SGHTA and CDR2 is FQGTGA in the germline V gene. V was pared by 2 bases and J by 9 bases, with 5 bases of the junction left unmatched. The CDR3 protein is CASSLGQDQTQYF. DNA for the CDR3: TGTGCCAGCAGCTTAGGACAGGACCAAACGCAGTATTTT. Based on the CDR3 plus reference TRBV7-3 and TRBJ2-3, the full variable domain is GAGVSQTPSNKVTEKGKYVELRCDPISGHTALYWYRQSLGQGPEFLIYFQGTGAADDSGLPNDRFFAVRPEGSVSTLKIQRTERGDSAVYLCASSLGQDQTQYFGPGTRLTVL.

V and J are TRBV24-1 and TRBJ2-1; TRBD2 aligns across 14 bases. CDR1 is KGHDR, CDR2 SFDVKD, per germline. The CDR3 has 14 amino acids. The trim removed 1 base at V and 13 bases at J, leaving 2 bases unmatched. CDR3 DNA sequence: TGTGCCACCAGTGATTTTGGACTAGCGGGAGGTCAGTTCTTC. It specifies CATSDFGLAGGQFF.

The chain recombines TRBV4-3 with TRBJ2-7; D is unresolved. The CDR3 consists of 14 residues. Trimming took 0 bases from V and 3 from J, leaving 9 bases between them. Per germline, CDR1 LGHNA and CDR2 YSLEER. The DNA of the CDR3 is TGCGCCAGCAGCCAAGATAACAGAAACTACGAGCAGTACTTC. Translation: CASSQDNRNYEQYF.

The CDR3 DNA sequence: TGTGCCAGCAGCCCGACAGGGGGCGGTGGCTACACCTTC. Protein sequence: CASSPTGGGGYTF. This sequence joins TRBV11-2 and TRBJ1-2, with 10 nucleotides matching TRBD1. Germline assignment: CDR1 SGHAT and CDR2 FQNNGV. The CDR3 extends over 13 amino acids. V gave up 5 bases and J gave up 7 bases; unmatched junction bases: 4.

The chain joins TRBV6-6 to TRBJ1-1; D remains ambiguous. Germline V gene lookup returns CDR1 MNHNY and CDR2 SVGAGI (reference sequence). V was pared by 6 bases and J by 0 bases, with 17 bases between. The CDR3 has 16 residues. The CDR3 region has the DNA TGTGCCAGCAGCCGCGACGGGAGAGACATGAACACTGAAGCTTTCTTT. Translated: CASSRDGRDMNTEAFF.

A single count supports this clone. This CDR3 is CASSGHYSSYEQYF. The CDR3 bases are TGTGCCAGCAGTGGACACTATTCCTCCTACGAGCAGTACTTC. The chain uses TRBV9 and TRBJ2-7, with D perhaps matching TRBD1 (5 bases). V shed 5 bases and J shed 0 bases, with 12 bases lying between them. CDR1 SGDLS and CDR2 YYNGEE come from the germline V gene. The CDR3 loop spans 14 amino acids.

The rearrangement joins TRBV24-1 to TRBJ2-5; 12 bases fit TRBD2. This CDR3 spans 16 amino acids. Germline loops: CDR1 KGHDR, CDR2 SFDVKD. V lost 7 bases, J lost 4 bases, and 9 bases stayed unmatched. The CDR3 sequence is CATSQTSGGYGETQYF. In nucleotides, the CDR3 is TGTGCCACCAGCCAAACTAGCGGGGGGTACGGAGAGACCCAGTACTTC.

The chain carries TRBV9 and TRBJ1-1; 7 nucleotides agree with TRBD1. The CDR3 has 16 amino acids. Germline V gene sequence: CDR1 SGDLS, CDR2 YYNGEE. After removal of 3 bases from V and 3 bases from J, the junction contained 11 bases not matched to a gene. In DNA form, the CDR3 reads TGTGCCAGCAGCGCCTTGACAGGGAGTATGGACACTGAAGCTTTCTTT. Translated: CASSALTGSMDTEAFF.

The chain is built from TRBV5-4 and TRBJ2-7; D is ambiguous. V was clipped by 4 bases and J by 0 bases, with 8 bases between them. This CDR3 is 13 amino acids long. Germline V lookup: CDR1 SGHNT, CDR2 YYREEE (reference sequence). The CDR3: CASSPGFSYEQYF. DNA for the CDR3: TGTGCCAGCAGCCCAGGTTTCTCCTACGAGCAGTACTTC.

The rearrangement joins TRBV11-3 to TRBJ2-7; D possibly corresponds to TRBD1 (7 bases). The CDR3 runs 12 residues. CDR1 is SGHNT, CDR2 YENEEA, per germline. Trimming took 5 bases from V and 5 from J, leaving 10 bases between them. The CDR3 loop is CASSGGGHEQYF. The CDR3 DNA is TGTGCCAGCAGCGGAGGGGGCCACGAGCAGTACTTC.

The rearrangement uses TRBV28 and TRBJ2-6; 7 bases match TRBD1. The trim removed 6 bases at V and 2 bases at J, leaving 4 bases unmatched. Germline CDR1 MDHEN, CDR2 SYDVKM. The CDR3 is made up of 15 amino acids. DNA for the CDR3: TGTGCCAGCAGGCCCCAGGGGGCTGGGGCCAACGTCCTGACTTTC. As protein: CASRPQGAGANVLTF.

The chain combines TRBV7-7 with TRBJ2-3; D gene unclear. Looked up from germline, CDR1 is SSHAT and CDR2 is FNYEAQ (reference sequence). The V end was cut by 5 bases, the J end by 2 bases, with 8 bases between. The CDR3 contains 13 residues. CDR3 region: CASSLTNTDTQYF. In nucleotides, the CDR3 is TGTGCCAGCAGCCTCACTAACACAGATACGCAGTATTTT.

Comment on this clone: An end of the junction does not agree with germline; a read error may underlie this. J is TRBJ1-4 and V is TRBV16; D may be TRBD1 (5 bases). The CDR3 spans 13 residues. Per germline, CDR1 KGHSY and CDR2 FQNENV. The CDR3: CASSQSVWGPDSF. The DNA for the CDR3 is TGTGCCAGCAGCCAATCTGTCTGGGGCCCAGATTCTTTT.